The T cell receptor beta chain under discussion was sequenced for a study of human T cells and chemical hapten exposure. General study findings and limits: Having alopecia, donors may respond immunologically unlike healthy people.

Comments on this clonotype: Its antigen is not known.

The sample's time point: pre-sensitization, week 0. Treatment described: therapeutic diphenylcyclopropenone sensitization with weekly scalp DPC. V lost 5 bases, J lost 7 bases, and 8 bases stayed unmatched. The CDR3 loop spans 16 amino acids. CDR1 is SGHTA, CDR2 FQGNSA, per germline. TCRdb analysed the RACE reads with MiXCR anew, one entry per CDR3 protein. The sample has about 51,000 distinct CDR3 sequences, about 9.4% seen once. Sequences were derived from whole blood, sampled in connection with sensitization to the hapten diphenylcyclopropenone (DPC). The chain couples TRBV7-2 to TRBJ1-6; TRBD1 matches 10 bases. The clonotype was recovered from a woman in her 40s with alopecia areata. Some clones in this sample may be carry-over from other donors' samples. The CDR3 reads CASSLTRTGGNSPLHF. CDR3 nucleotide sequence: TGTGCCAGCAGCCTTACCAGGACAGGGGGGAATTCACCCCTCCACTTT. Looking up the rest from reference TRBV7-2 and TRBJ1-6 gives the full variable domain: GAGVSQSPSNKVTEKGKDVELRCDPISGHTALYWYRQSLGQGLEFLIYFQGNSAPDKSGLPSDRFSAERTGGSVSTLTIQRTQQEDSAVYLCASSLTRTGGNSPLHFGNGTRLTVT.